A single sample gave rise to the 21 T cell receptor beta chains below, sequenced in a study of T cells in Graves' hyperthyroidism and ophthalmopathy. TCR beta CDR3 region amplification was performed from RNA transcripts. Initially, a first-round RT-PCR of the TCR CDR3 employed the HTBI primer set. TCRdb analysed the multiplex PCR reads with MiXCR anew, one entry per CDR3 protein. The data show 500,000 or so distinct CDR3 sequences, roughly 17% seen once. Sequenced sample: blood. These TCRs come from a woman aged 18 to 35 with Graves' ophthalmopathy.

This clonotype was recorded many times. The chain joins TRBV7-8 to TRBJ2-1, with D hard to call. Germline loops: CDR1 SGHVS, CDR2 FQNEAQ. This CDR3 spans 17 amino acids. V dropped 4 bases and J dropped 6 bases, with 22 bases sitting between them. Written as DNA, the CDR3 is TGTGCCAGCAGCTCCCCTCCGTGGGCCCGGGTGGCCAATGAGCAGTTCTTC. Amino acid sequence: CASSSPPWARVANEQFF.

This clonotype turned up a few times. V usage is TRBV6-2 or TRBV6-3 and J usage is TRBJ1-1; D unresolved. The ends were cut back, 2 bases at V and 5 bases at J, with 9 bases in the middle. The CDR3 contains 13 residues. Germline V gene lookup returns CDR1 MNHEY and CDR2 SVGEGT. As DNA, the CDR3 is TGTGCCAGCAGTTACAGGGTGGATACTGAAGCTTTCTTT. This sequence encodes CASSYRVDTEAFF.

This clonotype was seen a few times. The rearrangement links TRBV28 to TRBJ1-5; D is undetermined. The CDR3 runs to 16 residues. V shed 6 bases and J shed 0 bases, with 15 bases lying between them. The V gene's germline CDR1 is MDHEN and CDR2 SYDVKM. Here the CDR3 reads CASSFFGRGSNQPQHF. CDR3 sequence (DNA): TGTGCCAGCAGCTTTTTTGGTCGGGGTAGCAATCAGCCCCAGCATTTT.

This clonotype was recorded many times. The V and J genes are TRBV6-2 or TRBV6-3 and TRBJ2-1; 8 nucleotides line up with TRBD2. The CDR3 sequence is 18 residues long. The V segment lost 6 bases and the J segment 0 bases; nucleotides outside the gene matches: 13. The germline CDR1 and CDR2 sequences are MNHEY and SVGEGT. The CDR3 protein is CASSRRGGLGSSYNEQFF. CDR3 in DNA: TGTGCCAGCAGCCGTCGGGGGGGGCTTGGGAGCTCCTACAATGAGCAGTTCTTC.

The sample holds many counts of this clonotype. The chain links TRBV20-1 to TRBJ1-1; D uncertain. The CDR3 has 15 amino acids. Germline V CDR1 and CDR2: DFQATT, SNEGSKA (reference sequence). V was shortened by 0 bases and J by 3 bases, with 14 bases between the two germline ends. The CDR3 spells CSARDLGVGYTEAFF. The CDR3 DNA reads as TGCAGTGCTAGAGATCTCGGGGTGGGGTACACTGAAGCTTTCTTT.

This clonotype occurred many times. The gene calls are TRBV2 and TRBJ2-1, with D possibly TRBD1 on 7 matching bases. Germline assignment: CDR1 SNHLY and CDR2 FYNNEI. The CDR3 extends over 13 amino acids. V was pared by 7 bases and J by 7 bases, with 14 bases between. The CDR3 region is CASKGRGRNEQFF. DNA of the CDR3: TGTGCCAGCAAGGGCAGGGGGAGGAATGAGCAGTTCTTC.

The table lists this clonotype with a count of one. This chain links TRBV7-3 with TRBJ2-2; 13 nucleotides line up with TRBD2. The V segment lost 5 bases and the J segment 8 bases; nucleotides outside the gene matches: 17. Per germline, CDR1 SGHTA and CDR2 FQGTGA. The CDR3 loop spans 19 amino acids. CDR3 sequence (DNA): TGTGCCAGCAGCCCCCTCGGGGGTGGACTAGCGGGAGAACGTGGGGAGCTGTTTTTT. The encoded protein is CASSPLGGGLAGERGELFF.

This clonotype was counted a few times. The CDR3 here is CASSLVDLNYGYTF. The CDR3 region has the DNA TGTGCCAGCAGCTTGGTAGACCTTAACTATGGCTACACCTTC. The chain combines TRBV5-6 with TRBJ1-2; unclear D gene. Germline V gene data show CDR1 as SGHDT and CDR2 as YYEEEE. The V end lost 0 bases, the J end lost 1 base, and 7 bases lay between the germline ends. The CDR3 sequence is 14 residues long.

The J gene is TRBJ2-7, the V gene TRBV24-1, with D unresolved. V lost 10 bases to trimming and J lost 4 bases, with 4 bases between them. CDR1 and CDR2 from the germline V gene are KGHDR and SFDVKD. The CDR3 covers 9 residues. The CDR3 loop is CATEYEQYF. The DNA for the CDR3 is TGTGCCACGGAGTACGAGCAGTACTTC.

This clonotype was detected only a few times. This rearrangement joins TRBV30 to TRBJ2-1; 8 bases match TRBD2. The V and J ends lost 0 bases and 0 bases, in that order; junction bases with no gene match: 10. The CDR3 loop spans 18 amino acids. The germline CDR1 and CDR2 sequences are GTSNPN and SVGIG (reference sequence). CDR3 sequence (DNA): TGTGCCTGGAGTGTGAGGCTAGCGGGTCTTAGCTCCTACAATGAGCAGTTCTTC. Protein product: CAWSVRLAGLSSYNEQFF.

Details on this clonotype: With a much larger clone just one base away, this may be a read error. The chain has TRBV28 and TRBJ1-1, with D maybe TRBD1 (6 bases). The CDR3 is made up of 15 amino acids. Germline CDR1 is MDHEN and CDR2 is SYDVKM. The CDR3 reads CASTYERERDTGAFF. CDR3 bases: TGTGCCAGCACCTACGAGCGGGAGAGGGACACTGGAGCTTTCTTT.

This clonotype was counted many times. The rearrangement uses TRBV20-1 and TRBJ2-1; TRBD2 aligns across 9 bases. Unmatched junction bases numbered 6, after V lost 5 bases and J lost 4 bases. CDR1 is DFQATT and CDR2 is SNEGSKA in the germline V gene (reference sequence). The CDR3 runs 14 residues. CDR3 protein: CSADSGRGYNEQFF. DNA for the CDR3: TGCAGTGCTGATAGCGGGAGAGGGTACAATGAGCAGTTCTTC.

J is TRBJ1-2 and V is TRBV27; unclear D gene. Trimming took off 3 bases at V and 4 bases at J, with 9 bases between the two ends. CDR1 and CDR2 (germline): MNHEY, SMNVEV (reference sequence). The CDR3 runs 13 residues. The CDR3 DNA reads TGTGCCAGCAGTTTCCGTGGCAGCTATGGCTACACCTTC. Protein product: CASSFRGSYGYTF.

A remark on this clonotype: An end of the junction does not agree with germline; a read error may underlie this. This chain joins TRBV7-2 and TRBJ2-1; 8 bases fit TRBD2. The CDR3 extends over 14 amino acids. The germline CDR1 and CDR2 sequences are SGHTA and FQGNSA. The CDR3 reads CASNLDGRAGEQFF. CDR3 bases: TGTGCCAGCAACTTAGACGGGAGGGCGGGTGAGCAGTTCTTC.

This clonotype was seen many times. The CDR3 spells CASSLVWGSSYNEQFF. CDR3 DNA: TGTGCCAGCAGCTTAGTTTGGGGGAGCTCCTACAATGAGCAGTTCTTC. V and J are TRBV11-2 and TRBJ2-1, with D perhaps being TRBD1 or TRBD2 (5 bases each). This CDR3 spans 16 amino acids. CDR1 is SGHAT, CDR2 FQNNGV, per germline. The V end was cut by 1 base, the J end by 0 bases, with 10 bases between.

The chain links TRBV9 to TRBJ2-3; D remains ambiguous. This CDR3 is built from 12 residues. In germline, CDR1 is SGDLS, CDR2 YYNGEE. V lost 4 bases to trimming and J lost 6 bases, with 9 bases between them. CDR3 coding DNA: TGTGCCAGCAGCTTCCTCGAGGATACGCAGTATTTT. This translates into CASSFLEDTQYF.

This clonotype was picked up many times. The CDR3 reads CASSVDVSYNEQFF. The CDR3 region has the DNA TGTGCCAGCAGCGTAGACGTCTCCTACAATGAGCAGTTCTTC. The gene calls are TRBV9 and TRBJ2-1; D call uncertain. Trimming cost V 0 bases and J 0 bases, with 4 bases left between them. In germline, CDR1 is SGDLS, CDR2 YYNGEE. CDR3 length: 14 residues.

This clonotype was observed at least ten times. This rearrangement joins TRBV28 to TRBJ2-7; 10 positions agree with TRBD2. This CDR3 contains 19 residues. CDR1 is MDHEN, CDR2 SYDVKM, per germline. V lost 1 base and J lost 2; bases outside the gene matches: 14. The chain's CDR3 is CASSLLILAGETPTYEQYF. CDR3 nucleotides: TGTGCCAGCAGTTTATTAATTCTAGCGGGAGAGACGCCCACCTACGAGCAGTACTTC. The variable domain in full, with the rest retrieved from reference TRBV28 and TRBJ2-7, is DVKVTQSSRYLVKRTGEKVFLECVQDMDHENMFWYRQDPGLGLRLIYFSYDVKMKEKGDIPEGYSVSREKKERFSLILESASTNQTSMYLCASSLLILAGETPTYEQYFGPGTRLTVT.

The CDR3 spells CASSSGGGLAGEQYF. The CDR3, as DNA: TGTGCCAGCAGCTCGGGGGGGGGACTAGCGGGGGAGCAGTACTTC. The J gene is TRBJ2-7, the V gene TRBV9; the match to TRBD2 covers 13 bases. V was pared by 4 bases and J by 7 bases, with 8 bases of the junction left unmatched. This CDR3 region has 15 residues. Germline values: CDR1 SGDLS, CDR2 YYNGEE.

This clonotype has a handful of counts. The chain combines TRBV7-8 with TRBJ1-2; no definite D call. Deletions cut 1 base from V and 8 bases from J, with 14 bases between. Germline V gene sequence: CDR1 SGHVS, CDR2 FQNEAQ. The CDR3 loop spans 14 amino acids. The CDR3 nucleotides read TGTGCCAGCAGCTTAGTTCCTGTAGATGGCGGCTACACCTTC. It encodes CASSLVPVDGGYTF.

This clonotype turned up a few times. Being one base from a much bigger clone, this may be a read error. The chain links TRBV4-2 to TRBJ1-2; D unresolved. Germline-derived CDR1 and CDR2 are LGHNA and YNFKEQ. CDR3 length: 13 residues. Between the trimmed V and J ends, which lost 0 bases and 4 bases, there was a span of 6 bases. The CDR3 loop reads CASSQEGSYGYTF. CDR3 DNA sequence: TGTGCCAGCAGCCAAGAGGGGAGCTATGGCTACACCTTC.